The T cell receptor (beta chain) described here comes from a study of cytomegalovirus exposure and HLA in healthy donors. The PCR used 60 Vbeta and 13 Jbeta primers. TCRdb keeps only in-frame clones here, not all; method: immunoSEQ multiplex PCR. The sample holds 150,000 to 200,000 clones, about three quarters seen once. Worth noting for this clone: Antigen: not known.

CDR3 length: 12 residues. V lost 4 bases and J lost 4, with 5 bases in between. CDR1 is SGHVS and CDR2 is FQNEAQ in the germline V gene. Study results and limitations: Analysis performed later found around 15,000 TCR beta sequences associated with HLA alleles at 0.05 false discovery rate.

This receptor was identified in a woman in her fifties or sixties in good health and CMV-seropositive. The sequenced sample was PBMCs. The chain uses TRBV7-8 and TRBJ1-5; D remains unclear. The CDR3 sequence is CASSSYNQPQHF. Written as DNA, the CDR3 is TGTGCCAGCAGCTCCTATAATCAGCCCCAGCATTTT.